This T cell receptor beta chain was documented in a study of T cells in Graves' hyperthyroidism and ophthalmopathy. Study outcomes and limitations: Stable hyperthyroidism and ophthalmopathy were separated using 13 V-J signatures. Appearing also in blood were most of the thyroid clonotypes expanded above 0.001.

This clonotype was seen only a few times. Its cognate antigen is unknown. CDR1 is DFQATT and CDR2 is SNEGSKA in the germline V gene (reference sequence). Trimming at V came to 3 bases and at J to 6 bases, leaving 4 bases not matched to a gene. This CDR3 is built from 14 residues. Diagnoses were established using clinical symptoms, serum thyroxine and TRAb, thyroid ultrasound and orbital computed tomography. Authors of the study amplified TCR beta CDR3 regions from RNA transcripts. Initially, a first-round RT-PCR of the TCR CDR3 employed the HTBI primer set. TCRdb independently ran MiXCR on the multiplex PCR reads; one entry per CDR3 protein. The table lists about 500,000 distinct CDR3 sequences, over 45% of them singletons.

J is TRBJ1-6 and V is TRBV20-1; 8 positions agree with TRBD1. The clonotype comes from an adult woman with Graves' disease, either hyperthyroidism or ophthalmopathy (not recorded which). Input material: peripheral blood or thyroid tissue (not recorded which). The CDR3 protein is CSASPGQVNSPLHF. DNA for the CDR3: TGCAGTGCTAGCCCGGGACAGGTTAATTCACCCCTCCACTTT.